This is a list of T cell receptor beta chains from one sample in a study of post-analysis software for immune sequencing data. MiXCR, applied by TCRdb to the PCR reads, yields one record per CDR3 protein. Among hundreds of thousands of distinct CDR3 sequences listed, just under 30% were seen once. Sequencing was carried out using blood. The receptors derive from a girl aged 5-17 years with multiple sclerosis. The CDR3 runs from the conserved cysteine through the conserved F or W. Each record gives: D gene, J gene, V gene, clone size, CDR3 DNA, CDR3 protein. D genes are given only for firm matches. Clone size is shown for a subset of rows, as once, few, many or a class of expanded clone.

>-|TRBJ2-3|TRBV12-3/TRBV12-4|few
TGTGCCAGCAGGCGATCGGGGGCAGATACGCAGTATTTT
CASRRSGADTQYF
>TRBD2|TRBJ2-1|TRBV7-2|-
TGTGCCAGCAGCACGCGACTAGCGGGAGGGCATCTAGAGCAGTTCTTC
CASSTRLAGGHLEQFF
>-|TRBJ2-5|TRBV7-2|-
TGTGCCAGCAGTTTTGATCGGGCGGGGAGGAAGACCCAGTACTTC
CASSFDRAGRKTQYF
>-|TRBJ1-5|TRBV20-1|-
TGCAGTGCCCACAGAGTGGGCAATCAGCCCCAGCATTTT
CSAHRVGNQPQHF
>TRBD1|TRBJ2-5|TRBV5-1|-
TGCGCCAGCAGCTTGTTGGGAAACCAGGGGGAGGAGACCCAGTACTTC
CASSLLGNQGEETQYF
>-|TRBJ2-3|TRBV29-1|many
TGCAGCGTTGGGCACACAGATACGCAGTATTTT
CSVGHTDTQYF
>-|TRBJ2-3|TRBV28|few
TGTGCCAGCACCCGGATGGGCGCAGATACGCAGTATTTT
CASTRMGADTQYF
>-|TRBJ1-4|TRBV20-1|-
TGCAGTGCGGAACGGACTAATGAAAAACTGTTTTTT
CSAERTNEKLFF
>-|TRBJ1-4|TRBV9|few
TGTGCCAGCAGCGTGGGACCGAATGAAAAACTGTTTTTT
CASSVGPNEKLFF
>-|TRBJ1-2|TRBV20-1|-
TGCAGTGCTAGAGATTTGGGGGGCATTGACTACACCTTC
CSARDLGGIDYTF
>TRBD1|TRBJ2-1|TRBV29-1|-
TGCAGCGTCGCCCACCCTAGACAGGGGGCAAGGAATGAGCAGTTCTTC
CSVAHPRQGARNEQFF
>TRBD2|TRBJ2-7|TRBV20-1|few
TGCAGTGCCCGAAGGGGGGTAGCGGGAGTCCAGACCTACGAGCAGTACTTC
CSARRGVAGVQTYEQYF
>-|TRBJ2-7|TRBV27|-
TGTGCCAGCAGCCAGAGAACCCGGTACTTC
CASSQRTRYF
>-|TRBJ2-7|TRBV7-2|-
TGTGCCAGCAGCTTAGAATGGGGCGAGCAGTACTTC
CASSLEWGEQYF
>-|TRBJ2-3|TRBV5-1|-
TGCGCCAGCAGCTTGGGGGCACCCAAGACAGATACGCAGTATTTT
CASSLGAPKTDTQYF
>TRBD1|TRBJ2-7|TRBV12-3/TRBV12-4|few
TGTGCCAGCAGTCCGCGGGGACAGGGTTTGCACGAGCAGTACTTC
CASSPRGQGLHEQYF
>-|TRBJ2-6|TRBV7-2|-
TGTGCCAGGGGGACGGCCTCTGGGGCCAACGTCCTGACTTTC
CARGTASGANVLTF
>-|TRBJ2-3|TRBV12-3/TRBV12-4|-
TGTGCCAGCAGTTTAATGGGAAGCACAGATGCGCAGTATTTT
CASSLMGSTDAQYF
>-|TRBJ1-2|TRBV14|-
TGTGCCAGCAGCGCCCGGGTCCAGGGAGGCTACACCTTC
CASSARVQGGYTF
>TRBD2|TRBJ2-1|TRBV6-6|few
TGTGCCAGCATGCCTAGCGGGAGCTGGGGGAATGAGCAGTTCTTC
CASMPSGSWGNEQFF
>TRBD1|TRBJ2-7|TRBV18|few
TGTGCCAGCTCACGGGACAGCCATTCCTACGAGCAGTACTTC
CASSRDSHSYEQYF
>-|TRBJ2-3|TRBV6-6|many
TGTGCCAGCAGTTACGGAGGCACAGATACGCAGTATTTT
CASSYGGTDTQYF
>-|TRBJ2-7|TRBV3-1|few
TGTGCCAGCAGCCAAGAGGGGCTAGCAGGGCTCGAGCAGTACTTC
CASSQEGLAGLEQYF
>-|TRBJ1-6|TRBV20-1|-
TGCAGTGCCCTCCATAGACGGCCTAATTCACCCCTCCACTTT
CSALHRRPNSPLHF
>TRBD1|TRBJ2-5|TRBV9|few
TGTGCCAGCAGCGCCCGGGACAGGGGACCCCCGAAAGAGACCCAGTACTTC
CASSARDRGPPKETQYF
>TRBD1|TRBJ2-5|TRBV4-1|-
TGCGCCAGCAGCCACACAGGGGGTCCTTTGACCCAGTACTTC
CASSHTGGPLTQYF
>-|TRBJ1-2|TRBV28|few
TGTGCCAGCAGTCCTGCCCGGGGCGGCCCCTATGGCTACACCTTC
CASSPARGGPYGYTF
>-|TRBJ1-4|TRBV7-9|-
TGTGCCAGCAGCTTAGTCGCGGGCGCGAGGGAAAAACTGTTTTTT
CASSLVAGAREKLFF
>-|TRBJ1-2|TRBV29-1|-
TGCAGCGTGGATGACCTTACCCTCAATGGCTACACCTTC
CSVDDLTLNGYTF
>TRBD1|TRBJ2-6|TRBV6-2/TRBV6-3|once
TGTGCCAGCAGTTACTCGAACAGGGGTTCTGGGGCCAACGTCCTGACTTTC
CASSYSNRGSGANVLTF
>TRBD2|TRBJ2-7|TRBV12-3/TRBV12-4|-
TGTGCCAGCAGCCGAAAAATTCTAGCGGTCTACAATGAGCAGTACTTC
CASSRKILAVYNEQYF
>-|TRBJ1-2|TRBV13|-
TGTGCCAGCAGCCCACGGTCGGGAGACTACACCTTC
CASSPRSGDYTF
>TRBD2|TRBJ2-1|TRBV5-1|-
TGCGCCAGCAGCTTGGGTGCCGGGGAGGGCCTTTTGAATGAGCAGTTCTTC
CASSLGAGEGLLNEQFF
>-|TRBJ2-5|TRBV20-1|few
TGCAGTGCTCAATTACCGGACGTCCAAGAGACCCAGTACTTC
CSAQLPDVQETQYF
>-|TRBJ2-5|TRBV20-1|few
TGCAGTGCTAGAGGCCCCCTAGACCCAGAGACCCAGTACTTC
CSARGPLDPETQYF
>-|TRBJ1-1|TRBV4-1|-
TGCGCCAGCAGCCGGACGGGGGTGTTCGGGATGAATACTGAAGCTTTCTTT
CASSRTGVFGMNTEAFF
>TRBD2|TRBJ2-1|TRBV3-1|few
TGTGCCAGCAGCCAAGTCCTAGGGGAGGGGTCCTACAATGAGCAGTTCTTC
CASSQVLGEGSYNEQFF
>TRBD2|TRBJ2-3|TRBV10-3|once
TGTGCCATCAGTTCGCTAGCGGGAGGTCGAGGAGATACGCAGTATTTT
CAISSLAGGRGDTQYF
>TRBD1|TRBJ2-5|TRBV12-3/TRBV12-4|few
TGTGCCAGCAGCTCGAACAGACAGGGCGAAGAGACCCAGTACTTC
CASSSNRQGEETQYF
>TRBD2|TRBJ2-5|TRBV5-1|few
TGCGCCAGCAGCTGGGGACTAGCGGGAGAAATCGGGGAGACCCAGTACTTC
CASSWGLAGEIGETQYF
>TRBD2|TRBJ2-1|TRBV3-1|-
TGTGCCAGCAGCCAAGTGACCGGGACTAGCGGGGGTCTAGGGCAGTTCTTC
CASSQVTGTSGGLGQFF
>TRBD1|TRBJ1-1|TRBV20-1|-
TGCAGTGCTGGTTCCGGGACAGGGAGGTTTCGGAACACTGAAGCTTTCTTT
CSAGSGTGRFRNTEAFF